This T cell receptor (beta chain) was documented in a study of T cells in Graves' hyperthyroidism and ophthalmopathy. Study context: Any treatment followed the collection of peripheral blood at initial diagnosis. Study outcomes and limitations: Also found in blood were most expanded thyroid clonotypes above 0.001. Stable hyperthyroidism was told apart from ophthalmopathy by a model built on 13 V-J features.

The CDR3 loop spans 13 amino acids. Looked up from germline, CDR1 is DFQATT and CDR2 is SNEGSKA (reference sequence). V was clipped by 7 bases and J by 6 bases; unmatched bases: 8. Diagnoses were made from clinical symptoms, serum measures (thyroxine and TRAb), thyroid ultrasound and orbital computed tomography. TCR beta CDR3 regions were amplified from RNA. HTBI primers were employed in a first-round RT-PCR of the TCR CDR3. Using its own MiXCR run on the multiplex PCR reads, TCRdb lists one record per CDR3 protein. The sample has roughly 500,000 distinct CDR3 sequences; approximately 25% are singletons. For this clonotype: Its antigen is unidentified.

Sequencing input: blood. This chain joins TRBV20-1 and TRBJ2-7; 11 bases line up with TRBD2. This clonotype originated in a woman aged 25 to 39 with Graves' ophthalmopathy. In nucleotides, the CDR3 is TGCAGTGTCAAAACTAGCGGGAGTCCCGAGCAGTACTTC. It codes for CSVKTSGSPEQYF.